These 30 T cell receptor beta chains came from one sample sequenced in a study of OX40 agonist ivuxolimab in advanced cancers. TCRdb keeps only in-frame clones here, not all; method: immunoSEQ multiplex PCR. The table shows about 60,000 clones, with roughly 80% occurring only once. Here the sequenced sample was CD4+ or CD8+ T cells sorted from blood, taken in a trial of the OX40 agonist ivuxolimab. These receptors all stem from an adult with an advanced solid tumor such as melanoma, head and neck, liver or kidney cancer.

The CDR3 protein is CASSRPGTKEQYF. The CDR3 DNA follows: TGTGCCAGCAGCCGCCCGGGGACTAAAGAGCAGTACTTC. V and J are TRBV6-6 and TRBJ2-7; 7 bases align to TRBD2. The CDR3 loop spans 13 amino acids. CDR1 and CDR2 from the germline V gene are MNHNY and SVGAGI (reference sequence). J lost 7 bases, V lost 6 bases, and 9 bases had no gene match.

The chain carries TRBV2 and TRBJ1-1; D is unclear. The V gene lost 4 bases and the J gene lost 1 base, with 10 bases spanning the gap. The CDR3 length is 14 residues. The germline CDR1 and CDR2 sequences are SNHLY and FYNNEI. The CDR3 here is CASSGIVGNTEAFF. CDR3 DNA sequence: TGTGCCAGCAGTGGTATCGTAGGGAACACTGAAGCTTTCTTT.

The sample holds one count of this clone. The rearrangement uses TRBV19 and TRBJ2-5, with 16 nucleotides matching TRBD2. Germline V gives CDR1 LNHDA, CDR2 SQIVND (reference sequence). The CDR3 runs to 18 residues. With V trimmed by 4 bases and J by 5 bases, 10 bases remained unmatched. Written as DNA, the CDR3 is TGTGCCAGTAGTACCGGGACTAGCGGGAGGGCTGCGGGCGAGACCCAGTACTTC. Amino acids: CASSTGTSGRAAGETQYF.

This rearrangement joins TRBV7-9 to TRBJ2-1; 9 nucleotides line up with TRBD2. The J segment lost 6 bases and the V segment lost 4 bases, leaving 16 bases of the junction unmatched. Germline CDR1 is SEHNR and CDR2 is FQNEAQ (reference sequence). This CDR3 comprises 18 residues. The CDR3 here is CASSYVDFSGRILNEQFF. CDR3 sequence (DNA): TGTGCCAGCAGCTATGTGGATTTTAGCGGGAGAATCCTCAATGAGCAGTTCTTC.

The chain uses TRBV2 and TRBJ2-3; D gene unclear. The germline V gene encodes CDR1 SNHLY and CDR2 FYNNEI. V gave up 7 bases and J gave up 0 bases, with 14 bases separating them. This CDR3 has 15 amino acids. The CDR3 loop is CASTVGGASTDTQYF. The CDR3 DNA reads as TGTGCCAGCACTGTCGGCGGAGCTAGCACAGATACGCAGTATTTT.

The genes are TRBV11-2 and TRBJ1-5; 8 nucleotides match TRBD1. The length of the CDR3 is 15 residues. Germline assignment: CDR1 SGHAT and CDR2 FQNNGV. Losses at the gene ends were 6 bases for V and 5 bases for J; bases not matched to a gene: 9. The CDR3 bases are TGTGCCAGCAGTGCGGGTCCAGGGGGCCATCAGCCCCAGCATTTT. Amino acid sequence: CASSAGPGGHQPQHF.

For the CDR3, the DNA is TGTGCCAGCAGCTTAGGGCGGACGCGTGAGACCCAGTACTTC. This encodes CASSLGRTRETQYF. The chain combines TRBV7-2 with TRBJ2-5; D remains ambiguous. V dropped 1 base and J dropped 5 bases, with 11 bases sitting between them. This CDR3 region has 14 residues. Germline V gene sequence: CDR1 SGHTA, CDR2 FQGNSA.

This clone is categorized as medium-sized. The rearrangement joins TRBV14 to TRBJ2-1, with 9 positions matching TRBD2. Trimming removed 4 bases from V and 0 bases from J; junction bases left unmatched: 16. The CDR3 extends over 20 amino acids. Germline CDR1 and CDR2: SGHDN and FVKESK. CDR3 nucleotides: TGTGCCAGCAGCCCAATAGCGGGAGTCTTTTTGGGGAGCTCCTACAATGAGCAGTTCTTC. Its translation: CASSPIAGVFLGSSYNEQFF.

The V and J genes are TRBV6-5 and TRBJ1-2; D not certain. V gave up 6 bases and J gave up 2 bases, with 16 bases separating them. The length of the CDR3 is 15 residues. CDR1 is MNHEY and CDR2 is SVGAGI in the germline V gene. The CDR3 nucleotides are TGTGCCAGCAGATTGAGTGTAACACCCAACTATGGCTACACCTTC. As protein: CASRLSVTPNYGYTF.

V gene TRBV7-2 combines with J gene TRBJ2-7; 7 nucleotides align to TRBD1. This CDR3 region has 15 residues. Germline trimming cut 1 base from V and 4 bases from J; bases unmatched to any gene: 7. Germline loops: CDR1 SGHTA, CDR2 FQGNSA. CDR3 coding DNA: TGTGCCAGCAGCTTAGTAGGGGGCGAGGTGTACGAGCAGTACTTC. This sequence encodes CASSLVGGEVYEQYF.

The chain joins TRBV7-2 to TRBJ2-5; D remains ambiguous. The DNA end is more similar to TRBJ2-7, so the J call may be wrong. The CDR3 totals 12 residues. The germline V gene has CDR1 SGHTA and CDR2 FQGNSA. The CDR3 coding sequence is TGTGCCAGCAGCTTAGCCCAGTCCGAGCAGTACTTC. Its translation: CASSLAQSEQYF.

The chain recombines TRBV6-6 with TRBJ2-7; D not resolved. V was shortened by 6 bases and J by 5 bases, with 11 bases between the two germline ends. The CDR3 consists of 12 residues. CDR1 is MNHNY, CDR2 SVGAGI, per germline (reference sequence). CDR3 amino acids: CASSQGTDEQYF. DNA of the CDR3: TGTGCCAGCAGCCAAGGCACAGACGAGCAGTACTTC.

This clone showed up just a few times. The chain recombines TRBV2 with TRBJ1-4; D is possibly TRBD1 (5 bases). CDR3 size: 14 residues. V lost 6 bases to trimming and J lost 4 bases, with 12 bases between them. Germline CDR1 reads SNHLY; CDR2 reads FYNNEI. The CDR3 loop reads CASRIDRLNEKLFF. The DNA for the CDR3 is TGTGCCAGCAGGATCGACAGACTTAATGAAAAACTGTTTTTT.

The rearrangement links TRBV29-1 to TRBJ1-1; D is ambiguous. V shed 6 bases and J shed 5 bases, with 19 bases lying between them. The CDR3 has 14 amino acids. The germline V gene encodes CDR1 SQVTM and CDR2 ANQGSEA. CDR3 bases: TGCAGCGTGCCGGGTTTCGGTAGTTCGACTGAAGCTTTCTTT. Encoded protein: CSVPGFGSSTEAFF.

The V and J genes are TRBV6-6 and TRBJ2-7; D unclear. This CDR3 has 11 residues. Trimming took 6 bases from V and 5 from J, leaving 8 bases between them. Germline CDR1 and CDR2: MNHNY and SVGAGI (reference sequence). CDR3 sequence reads: CASRRSNEQYF. The CDR3 DNA is TGTGCCAGCAGACGGAGCAACGAGCAGTACTTC.

Written as DNA, the CDR3 is TGTGCCAGCAGAAGTTCTGGAAACACCATATATTTT. Protein: CASRSSGNTIYF. The chain links TRBV27 to TRBJ1-3, with D unresolved. Germline-derived CDR1 and CDR2 are MNHEY and SMNVEV (reference sequence). The CDR3 loop spans 12 amino acids. The V gene lost 6 bases and the J gene lost 1 base, with 4 bases spanning the gap.

The CDR3 DNA is TGTGCCAGCACCAGGGACCTACACGAGCAGTACTTC. Translating gives CASTRDLHEQYF. The chain couples TRBV25-1 to TRBJ2-7; tentatively, D is TRBD1 or TRBD2 (5 bases each). CDR3 size: 12 residues. V gave up 7 bases and J gave up 5 bases, with 12 bases separating them. Germline V gene data show CDR1 as MGHDK and CDR2 as SYGVNS.

The chain joins TRBV7-2 to TRBJ2-5; 7 nucleotides match TRBD2. V lost 2 bases and J lost 5; bases outside the gene matches: 8. Germline V lookup: CDR1 SGHTA, CDR2 FQGNSA. This CDR3 is 15 amino acids long. The CDR3 region is CASSLWSGAGETQYF. Written as DNA, the CDR3 is TGTGCCAGCAGCTTATGGAGCGGGGCCGGGGAGACCCAGTACTTC. Supplemented by reference TRBV7-2 and TRBJ2-5, the full variable domain reads GAGVSQSPSNKVTEKGKDVELRCDPISGHTALYWYRQSLGQGLEFLIYFQGNSAPDKSGLPSDRFSAERTGGSVSTLTIQRTQQEDSAVYLCASSLWSGAGETQYFGPGTRLLVL.

The J gene is TRBJ1-6, the V gene TRBV6-5; D unresolved. The V end was cut by 6 bases, the J end by 6 bases, with 15 bases between. CDR3 length: 15 amino acids. Germline V gene sequence: CDR1 MNHEY, CDR2 SVGAGI. CDR3 region: CASRGGGNFNSPLHF. The CDR3 DNA sequence: TGTGCCAGCAGAGGTGGAGGGAATTTTAATTCACCCCTCCACTTT.

The chain links TRBV5-1 to TRBJ2-7; no clear D gene. The CDR3 runs to 15 residues. Between the trimmed V and J ends, which lost 0 bases and 5 bases, there was a span of 15 bases. Per the germline V gene, CDR1 is SGHRS and CDR2 is YFSETQ. The CDR3 coding sequence is TGCGCCAGCAGCTTGGAAGGACGGGTGGCGGACGAGCAGTACTTC. It yields the protein CASSLEGRVADEQYF.

The sample holds one count of this clone. The chain has TRBV7-2 and TRBJ2-5, with D possibly being TRBD1 (8 bases). The CDR3 has 15 residues. Trimming took 5 bases from V and 4 from J, leaving 17 bases between them. In germline, CDR1 is SGHTA, CDR2 FQGNSA. CDR3 region: CASSPAGGGGETQYF. CDR3 in DNA: TGTGCCAGCAGCCCCGCAGGGGGCGGGGGAGAGACCCAGTACTTC.

V and J are TRBV29-1 and TRBJ2-3; 7 bases agree with TRBD1. Looked up from germline, CDR1 is SQVTM and CDR2 is ANQGSEA. The CDR3 is 19 residues long. Trimming cost V 0 bases and J 5 bases; bases outside gene matches: 20. The CDR3 is CSVEDQLGQSKPTQDTQYF. The CDR3 DNA sequence: TGCAGCGTTGAAGATCAATTGGGACAGAGCAAACCCACCCAAGATACGCAGTATTTT.

The rearrangement links TRBV2 to TRBJ2-7; D might be TRBD2 (5 bases). V was shortened by 3 bases and J by 3 bases, with 9 bases between the two germline ends. In germline, CDR1 is SNHLY, CDR2 FYNNEI. The CDR3 sequence is 13 residues long. CDR3 region: CASSDSGHYEQYF. CDR3 bases: TGTGCCAGCAGTGACAGCGGTCACTACGAGCAGTACTTC.

This sequence joins TRBV27 and TRBJ2-3; TRBD1 might be the D (5 bases). The V gene's germline CDR1 is MNHEY and CDR2 SMNVEV (reference sequence). CDR3 length equals 15 residues. With 2 bases removed from V and 1 base from J, the gap between germline ends came to 10 bases. The CDR3 reads CASSLNQGRTDTQYF. In DNA form, the CDR3 reads TGTGCCAGCAGTTTAAACCAGGGCCGCACAGATACGCAGTATTTT.

This clone appeared once. The chain carries TRBV5-8 and TRBJ2-2; 13 nucleotides align to TRBD2. This CDR3 is 18 amino acids long. V was pared by 3 bases and J by 1 base, with 6 bases of the junction left unmatched. The germline CDR1 and CDR2 sequences are SGHTS and YDEGEE. The DNA of the CDR3 is TGTGCCAGCAGCTCTGGGACTAGCGGGATATGGAACACCGGGGAGCTGTTTTTT. Translation gives CASSSGTSGIWNTGELFF.

J is TRBJ2-3 and V is TRBV7-8; D perhaps matches TRBD2 (6 bases). The CDR3 covers 14 residues. Germline V gene lookup returns CDR1 SGHVS and CDR2 FQNEAQ. V was clipped by 1 base and J by 4 bases, with 9 bases between them. CDR3 residues: CASSLGGNADTQYF. The CDR3 nucleotides read TGTGCCAGCAGCTTAGGCGGGAACGCAGATACGCAGTATTTT.

The CDR3 loop is CASSSSGESDTQYF. CDR3 sequence (DNA): TGTGCCAGCAGTAGTAGCGGGGAGTCAGATACGCAGTATTTT. The rearrangement joins TRBV13 to TRBJ2-3; 8 bases map to TRBD2. Trimming removed 6 bases from V and 4 bases from J; junction bases left unmatched: 6. The CDR3 extends over 14 amino acids. Germline assignment: CDR1 PRHDT and CDR2 FYEKMQ (reference sequence).

This clone was seen many times. V is TRBV7-2 and J is TRBJ1-5, with TRBD1 identical over 9 bases. J lost 3 bases, V lost 5 bases, and 2 bases had no gene match. Germline CDR1 SGHTA, CDR2 FQGNSA. The CDR3 covers 14 residues. The CDR3, as DNA: TGTGCCAGCAGCCGGACAGGGGACAATCAGCCCCAGCATTTT. The encoded protein is CASSRTGDNQPQHF. The full variable domain, completed using reference TRBV7-2 and TRBJ1-5, is GAGVSQSPSNKVTEKGKDVELRCDPISGHTALYWYRQSLGQGLEFLIYFQGNSAPDKSGLPSDRFSAERTGGSVSTLTIQRTQQEDSAVYLCASSRTGDNQPQHFGDGTRLSIL.

This clone came up a few times. The gene calls are TRBV18 and TRBJ2-2; D unclear. Between the trimmed V and J ends, which lost 1 base and 8 bases, there was a span of 8 bases. This CDR3 region has 13 residues. Germline assignment: CDR1 KGHSH and CDR2 LQKENI. CDR3 loop: CASSPRGNGELFF. The CDR3 region has the DNA TGTGCCAGCTCACCACGTGGCAATGGGGAGCTGTTTTTT.

In its sample, this clone was seen a few times. The rearrangement joins TRBV6-1 to TRBJ1-5; D call uncertain. Germline V gene sequence: CDR1 MNHNS, CDR2 SASEGT. This CDR3 contains 14 residues. V lost 3 bases and J 6 bases, leaving 12 bases between the germline ends. The CDR3 bases are TGTGCCAGCAGTGAGGGCCAAAGGACTCAGCCCCAGCATTTT. Protein product: CASSEGQRTQPQHF.